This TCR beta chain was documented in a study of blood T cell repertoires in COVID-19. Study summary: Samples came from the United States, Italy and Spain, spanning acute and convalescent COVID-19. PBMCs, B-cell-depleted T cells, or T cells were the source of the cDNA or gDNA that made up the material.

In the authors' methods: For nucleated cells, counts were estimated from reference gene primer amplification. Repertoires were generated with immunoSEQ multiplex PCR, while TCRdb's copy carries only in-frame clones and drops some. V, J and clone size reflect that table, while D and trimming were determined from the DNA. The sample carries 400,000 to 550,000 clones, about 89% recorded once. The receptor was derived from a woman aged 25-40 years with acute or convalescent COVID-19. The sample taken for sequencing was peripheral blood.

CDR3 sequence reads: CASSPPTGGPQHF. The CDR3 nucleotides are TGTGCCAGCTCACCACCGACCGGGGGGCCCCAGCATTTT. The chain employs TRBV18 and TRBJ1-5; tentatively, D is TRBD1 (5 bases). CDR3 length: 13 amino acids. Per the germline V gene, CDR1 is KGHSH and CDR2 is LQKENI. V was clipped by 0 bases and J by 9 bases, with 9 bases between them.